This T cell receptor (beta chain) was recovered during a study of CD8 T cells in ankylosing spondylitis. Regarding the study as a whole: Among TCR beta sequences, a motif of under 10 highly homologous variants appeared characteristic of ankylosing spondylitis blood. Earlier reports found some motif variants in synovial fluid and blood in reactive arthritis.

Each CDR3 protein gets one entry after TCRdb re-called the 5' RACE reads with MiXCR. The repertoire holds 390,000 or so distinct CDR3 sequences, with approximately 20% as singletons. CDR1 and CDR2 (germline): LNHNV, YYDKDF (reference sequence). There are 14 residues in the CDR3. Points on this clonotype: Antigen specificity is unknown. A read error may account for a junction end that differs from germline.

Sequences were obtained from blood, either unsorted or a sorted T cell fraction (not recorded which). The receptor was derived from a male donor with ankylosing spondylitis. The V and J genes are TRBV15 and TRBJ2-3; either TRBD1 or TRBD2 may supply D (6 bases each). The DNA for the CDR3 is TGTGCCACCAAGGTTACGGGGGCAACAGGTACGCAGTATTTT. Translated: CATKVTGATGTQYF.